The 19 T cell receptor beta chains below were found in one sample sequenced in a study of T cell repertoires in cytomegalovirus infection. Antigens for these TCRs are unknown. One entry per CDR3 protein, called by TCRdb with MiXCR from the reads. The top ten hold 20% of the sample, which has roughly 340,000 distinct CDR3 sequences, about 27% seen once. The starting material was cultured PBMCs, obtained from culture after CMV antigen stimulation. The origin of the receptors is a human donor in good health (CMV status not recorded). Some clones in this sample may be carry-over from other donors' samples.

The chain's CDR3 is CASSPRRRTNQPQHF. As DNA, the CDR3 is TGCGCCAGCAGCCCTCGGCGCAGAACTAATCAGCCCCAGCATTTT. V gene TRBV23-1 combines with J gene TRBJ1-5; no clear D gene. TRBV23-1 is reported as an ORF; its role is uncertain. V shed 6 bases and J shed 4 bases, with 16 bases lying between them. This CDR3 comprises 15 residues.

The rearrangement joins TRBV18 to TRBJ2-3; D is unresolved. The CDR3 has 13 residues. The V gene's germline CDR1 is KGHSH and CDR2 LQKENI. Deletions cut 0 bases from V and 2 bases from J, with 3 bases between. The CDR3 coding sequence is TGTGCCAGCTCACCACCGACCACAGATACGCAGTATTTT. Translating it yields CASSPPTTDTQYF.

The table lists this clonotype with a few counts. The CDR3 region is CASSQTPGQGTHEQYF. The CDR3 region has the DNA TGTGCCAGCAGCCAGACCCCGGGACAGGGGACCCACGAGCAGTACTTC. The J gene is TRBJ2-7, the V gene TRBV4-2; 10 nucleotides match TRBD1. The CDR3 runs 16 residues. In germline, CDR1 is LGHNA, CDR2 YNFKEQ. The junction had 10 bases not matched to a gene; V was cut back by 3 bases and J by 5 bases.

The J gene is TRBJ1-1, the V gene TRBV19, with D perhaps TRBD1 (6 bases). Deletions cut 7 bases from V and 3 bases from J, with 12 bases between. The germline CDR1 and CDR2 sequences are LNHDA and SQIVND (reference sequence). The CDR3 is 13 residues long. The CDR3 coding sequence is TGTGCCAGTAATGAGGGGGAGGACACTGAAGCTTTCTTT. It is translated as CASNEGEDTEAFF.

This clonotype showed up just a few times. The V and J genes are TRBV6-5 and TRBJ2-1, with 9 positions matching TRBD1. In germline, CDR1 is MNHEY, CDR2 SVGAGI. The CDR3 has 18 amino acids. V was pared by 6 bases and J by 10 bases, with 22 bases of the junction left unmatched. CDR3 residues: CASRRTGTGTTARFEQFF. As DNA, the CDR3 is TGTGCCAGCAGACGAACCGGGACAGGGACTACCGCACGTTTCGAGCAGTTCTTC.

The gene calls are TRBV12-3 or TRBV12-4 and TRBJ1-3; D unclear. The germline V and J ends were trimmed by 8 bases and 2 bases, with 10 bases remaining between them. The length of the CDR3 is 13 residues. This CDR3 is CASFRGPGNTIYF. In DNA, the CDR3 is TGTGCCAGCTTCCGAGGCCCTGGAAACACCATATATTTT.

The CDR3 here is CASSPESEGWGNTIYF. CDR3 DNA sequence: TGTGCCAGCAGCCCCGAGTCGGAGGGGTGGGGAAACACCATATATTTT. V usage is TRBV4-2 and J usage is TRBJ1-3; weak D call: TRBD1 (5 bases). Germline V gene data show CDR1 as LGHNA and CDR2 as YNFKEQ. Between the trimmed V and J ends, which lost 4 bases and 4 bases, there was a span of 17 bases. The CDR3 contains 16 residues.

This clonotype has more than one count but fewer than ten. The CDR3 spells CASSSTSLVTEAFF. CDR3 nucleotide sequence: TGTGCCAGCAGCTCGACATCCCTTGTCACTGAAGCTTTCTTT. The J gene is TRBJ1-1, the V gene TRBV7-4; D remains unclear. V shed 4 bases and J shed 4 bases, with 13 bases lying between them. CDR1 and CDR2 from the germline V gene are SGHVT and SQSDAQ. The CDR3 runs to 14 residues.

The chain carries TRBV2 and TRBJ1-3; D gene ambiguous. This CDR3 has 19 amino acids. Germline V gene lookup returns CDR1 SNHLY and CDR2 FYNNEI. V was clipped by 4 bases and J by 1 base, with 23 bases between them. Here the CDR3 reads CASSGGRGLGKVSGNTIYF. The DNA for the CDR3 is TGTGCCAGCAGTGGAGGGAGAGGTTTGGGGAAAGTATCTGGAAACACCATATATTTT.

The chain joins TRBV12-3 or TRBV12-4 to TRBJ2-7; D not resolved. With 5 bases removed from V and 3 bases from J, the gap between germline ends came to 8 bases. The CDR3 spans 12 residues. CDR3 residues: CASSKGLYEQYF. The DNA for the CDR3 is TGTGCCAGCAGTAAGGGCCTCTACGAGCAGTACTTC.

The chain couples TRBV27 to TRBJ2-1, with 7 nucleotides matching TRBD1. CDR1 and CDR2 (germline): MNHEY, SMNVEV (reference sequence). After removal of 5 bases from V and 1 base from J, the junction contained 5 bases not matched to a gene. The CDR3 loop spans 15 amino acids. The CDR3 region has the DNA TGTGCCAGCAGTCTAGAGGGGGCTTCCTACAATGAGCAGTTCTTC. Translating gives CASSLEGASYNEQFF.

This chain links TRBV10-3 with TRBJ2-5; D is possibly TRBD1 or TRBD2 (5 bases each). Germline V gene sequence: CDR1 ENHRY, CDR2 SYGVKD. The V and J ends lost 4 bases and 2 bases respectively, with 11 bases between them. The CDR3 consists of 14 residues. CDR3 region: CAISGSGRQETQYF. The CDR3 nucleotides read TGTGCCATCAGTGGTTCGGGACGGCAAGAGACCCAGTACTTC.

The chain is built from TRBV4-1 and TRBJ1-6, with D hard to call. The CDR3 contains 16 residues. V was trimmed by 0 bases and J by 7 bases, leaving 13 bases between them. CDR1 is MGHRA and CDR2 is YSYEKL in the germline V gene. The CDR3 sequence is CASSQDRESWNSPLHF. As DNA, the CDR3 is TGCGCCAGCAGCCAAGATCGCGAGAGCTGGAATTCACCCCTCCACTTT.

The sample holds many counts of this clonotype. This sequence joins TRBV7-2 and TRBJ2-7; 8 bases agree with TRBD2. The germline CDR1 and CDR2 sequences are SGHTA and FQGNSA. The CDR3 has 14 amino acids. Trimming cost V 5 bases and J 2 bases; bases outside gene matches: 5. The CDR3 reads CASSRGGRAYEQYF. The CDR3 region has the DNA TGTGCCAGCAGCCGGGGGGGGAGGGCCTACGAGCAGTACTTC.

The V gene is TRBV12-3 or TRBV12-4, the J gene TRBJ1-1; TRBD1 is a possible D gene (6 bases). V lost 5 bases, J lost 5 bases, and 12 bases lay in between. This CDR3 contains 13 residues. The DNA of the CDR3 is TGTGCCAGCAGTGGCAGGGGTTGGACTGAAGCTTTCTTT. Translated, it gives CASSGRGWTEAFF.

The chain uses TRBV6-6 and TRBJ2-5, with TRBD1 matching 8 bases. The CDR3 extends over 15 amino acids. V was clipped by 5 bases and J by 2 bases; unmatched bases: 7. The germline CDR1 and CDR2 sequences are MNHNY and SVGAGI (reference sequence). The CDR3 DNA is TGTGCCAGCAGTGCCAGGACAGGGTCACAAGAGACCCAGTACTTC. Its protein is CASSARTGSQETQYF.

V usage is TRBV4-1 and J usage is TRBJ2-7, with 9 nucleotides matching TRBD2. Germline V gene sequence: CDR1 MGHRA, CDR2 YSYEKL. The CDR3 runs 15 residues. V was clipped by 0 bases and J by 3 bases; unmatched bases: 3. CDR3 nucleotide sequence: TGCGCCAGCAGCCAAGAGACTAGCGGTAACTACGAGCAGTACTTC. Its translation is CASSQETSGNYEQYF.

The chain couples TRBV2 to TRBJ1-2, with 7 bases identical to TRBD1. The junction had 6 bases not matched to a gene; V was cut back by 4 bases and J by 4 bases. CDR3 length: 14 amino acids. Germline-derived CDR1 and CDR2 are SNHLY and FYNNEI. The CDR3, as DNA: TGTGCCAGCAGTGCCACAGGGGCCCTCTATGGCTACACCTTC. It specifies CASSATGALYGYTF. The complete variable domain, with remaining parts taken from reference TRBV2 and TRBJ1-2, reads EPEVTQTPSHQVTQMGQEVILRCVPISNHLYFYWYRQILGQKVEFLVSFYNNEISEKSEIFDDQFSVERPDGSNFTLKIRSTKLEDSAMYFCASSATGALYGYTFGSGTRLTVV.

This clonotype turned up a few times. The chain joins TRBV7-2 to TRBJ2-5, with D uncertain. The CDR3 sequence is 12 residues long. With 8 bases removed from V and 5 bases from J, the gap between germline ends came to 12 bases. Germline V lookup: CDR1 SGHTA, CDR2 FQGNSA. The CDR3 DNA reads as TGTGCCAGCGGGCCTGGGCAGGAGACCCAGTACTTC. Translation gives CASGPGQETQYF.